These T cell receptor beta chains were read from a single sample in a study of patients and donors after allogeneic stem cell transplantation. Each CDR3 protein is one row after TCRdb ran MiXCR on the RT-PCR reads. The sample contains 410,000 or so distinct CDR3 sequences, approximately 16% of which appear only once. Specimen: blood, either unsorted or a sorted T cell fraction (not recorded which). These receptor sequences come from a human donor who was either an allogeneic HSCT recipient or a stem cell or donor lymphocyte infusion donor (not recorded which). It is not recorded whose cells these are; they may come from a transplant donor. CDR3s include the opening cysteine and the closing phenylalanine or tryptophan.

cdr3_aa v_call
CASSSFRDSLAKNIQYF TRBV7-6
CASSFGTVSSYEQYF TRBV5-1
CASRDRGLSSGELFF TRBV25-1
CATSRDRARMGSGANVLTF TRBV15
CASSYSGGSNQPQHF TRBV6-5
CSARDVKNYGYTF TRBV20-1
CASSPRGRLAGGKVQFF TRBV7-3
CASSLNGNEQYF TRBV7-3
CSANDRGGLQPQHF TRBV20-1
CASSQDLAGTEAFF TRBV4-2
CSARVPGLDYEQYF TRBV20-1
CASTWGLGRTYEQYF TRBV12-3/TRBV12-4
CSARIRDRDNQPQHF TRBV20-1
CASSPRWGPGNTIYF TRBV7-7
CSARGTAGTEAFF TRBV20-1
CASSLATSTDTQYF TRBV7-8
CATSDSRTFGAFF TRBV24-1
CASSIIWGDEQFF TRBV19
CASSLYSSGDNEQFF TRBV27
CASSQGQGWELFF TRBV4-1
CASSVVAGLRTVGEQFF TRBV7-3
CASSLSSGVNQAFF TRBV7-9
CASSLAPGGTEAFF TRBV7-2
CASSPRRGPNSNQPQHF TRBV18
CATSDLGILSSYEQYF TRBV24-1
CATSDFQGVTGELFF TRBV24-1
CASSLEPRGGNQPQHF TRBV7-8
CASASGGALDTQYF TRBV9
CASSFGDRANYGYTF TRBV5-4
CSATRDFLSREQYF TRBV20-1
CASSEAPAKNIQYF TRBV2
CASSPGGVWGMSTEAFF TRBV7-9
CASSLSTHQGPSNTGELFF TRBV27
CASSQGLAGQNEQFF TRBV3-1
CASSTPGLVREQYF TRBV19
CASSLAGLGLDEQFF TRBV11-2
CASSQVDRSNYGYTF TRBV4-2
CASSPPASGRGEQFF TRBV27
CASSQDWSRDYGYTF TRBV14
CASSIHEGGGSTEAFF TRBV7-6
CASSLVHTGANVLTF TRBV11-1
CASSDQGASNSPLHF TRBV2
CSASQGRGTRDTEAFF TRBV20-1
CASSRGTAGRGYTF TRBV7-2
CASSLRGARYNEQFF TRBV11-3
CASSKGESDTQYF TRBV21-1